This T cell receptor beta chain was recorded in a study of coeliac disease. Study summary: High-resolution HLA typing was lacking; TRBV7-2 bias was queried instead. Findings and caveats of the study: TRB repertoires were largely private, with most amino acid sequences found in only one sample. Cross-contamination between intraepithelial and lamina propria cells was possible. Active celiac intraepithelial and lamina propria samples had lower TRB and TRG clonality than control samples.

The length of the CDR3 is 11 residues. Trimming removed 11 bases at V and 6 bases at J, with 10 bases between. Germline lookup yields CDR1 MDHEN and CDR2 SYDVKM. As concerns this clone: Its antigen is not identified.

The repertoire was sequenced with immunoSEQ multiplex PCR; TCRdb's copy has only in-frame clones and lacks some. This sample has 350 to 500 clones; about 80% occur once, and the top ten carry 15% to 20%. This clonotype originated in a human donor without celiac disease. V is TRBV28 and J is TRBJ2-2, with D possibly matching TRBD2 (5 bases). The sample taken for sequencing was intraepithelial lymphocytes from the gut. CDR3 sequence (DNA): TGTGCCTCCCTGAGGGCCGGGGAGCTGTTTTTT. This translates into CASLRAGELFF.